This TCR beta chain derives from a study of cytomegalovirus exposure and HLA in healthy donors. Study results and limitations: Per published reports, the classifier diagnosed cytomegalovirus status with high specificity and sensitivity.

V was trimmed by 1 base and J by 6 bases, leaving 10 bases between them. The CDR3 is 15 amino acids. The V gene's germline CDR1 is LGHNT and CDR2 FRNRAP. Sequenced by immunoSEQ multiplex PCR; TCRdb stores in-frame clones only, minus some. The sample yields fewer than 400,000 clones, roughly 87% seen once. About this clone itself: The target antigen is unknown.

The material sequenced was PBMCs. The TCR was taken from a man younger than 40 in good health and CMV-seronegative. The V and J genes are TRBV12-5 and TRBJ1-6; D perhaps matches TRBD1 (5 bases). The CDR3 reads CASGLGQSPNSPLHF. The CDR3 DNA reads as TGTGCTAGTGGTTTGGGACAGAGCCCTAATTCACCCCTCCACTTT.